This TCR beta chain derives from a study of cytomegalovirus exposure and HLA in healthy donors. The germline V gene encodes CDR1 LGHNA and CDR2 YSLEER. The germline V and J ends were trimmed by 0 bases and 9 bases, with 12 bases remaining between them. This CDR3 has 14 residues. In the case of this clone: Its antigen is not identified.

Study-level points and caveats: There were some V segments, including TRBV6-2 and TRBV6-3, excluded as indistinguishable.

PCR used 60 Vbeta primers and 13 Jbeta primers. TCRdb's table, derived via immunoSEQ multiplex PCR, lists solely in-frame clones and lacks some. The repertoire has 190,000 or so clones, 80% of them found once; the top ten carry about 0.7%. The material sequenced was PBMCs. The chain links TRBV4-3 to TRBJ2-1, with D unclear. This receptor was identified in a boy between 5 and 17 years old in good health and CMV-seronegative. The CDR3 here is CASSQDRWRGEQFF. In nucleotides, the CDR3 is TGCGCCAGCAGCCAAGACCGGTGGCGAGGTGAGCAGTTCTTC.